The present T cell receptor beta chain was sequenced within a study of OX40 agonist ivuxolimab in advanced cancers. Study-level background: The study enrolled dose-escalation patients with hepatocellular carcinoma, melanoma, renal cell or head and neck cancer.

CDR1 LGHNA and CDR2 YSLEER come from the germline V gene. The ends lost 0 bases at V and 6 bases at J; junction bases unmatched: 11. The length of the CDR3 is 17 residues. Sequenced by immunoSEQ multiplex PCR; TCRdb stores in-frame clones only, minus some. The data contain 76,000 or so clones, roughly 85% of them singletons. The sequence came from an adult with an advanced solid tumor such as melanoma, head and neck, liver or kidney cancer. The sample in question was CD4+ or CD8+ T cells sorted from blood, obtained in a trial of the OX40 agonist ivuxolimab. The chain has TRBV4-3 and TRBJ1-2; TRBD1 agrees at 9 bases. CDR3 nucleotide sequence: TGCGCCAGCAGCCAAGATCCGGGGACAGGGATTTCCCATGGCTACACCTTC. Translation: CASSQDPGTGISHGYTF.